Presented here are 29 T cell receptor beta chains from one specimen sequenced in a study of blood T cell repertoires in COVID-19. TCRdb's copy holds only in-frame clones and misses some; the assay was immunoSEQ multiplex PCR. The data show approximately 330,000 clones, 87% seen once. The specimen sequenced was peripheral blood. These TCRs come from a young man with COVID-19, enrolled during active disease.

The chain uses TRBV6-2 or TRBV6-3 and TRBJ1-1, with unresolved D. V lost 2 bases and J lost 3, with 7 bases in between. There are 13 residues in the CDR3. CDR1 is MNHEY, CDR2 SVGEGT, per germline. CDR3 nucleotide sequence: TGTGCCAGCAGTTACGAGGTTTACACTGAAGCTTTCTTT. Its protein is CASSYEVYTEAFF.

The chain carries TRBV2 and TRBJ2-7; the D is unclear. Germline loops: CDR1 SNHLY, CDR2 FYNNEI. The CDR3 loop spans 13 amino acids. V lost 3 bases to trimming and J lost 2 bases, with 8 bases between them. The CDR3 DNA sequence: TGTGCCAGCAGTGATGGGCCCACCTACGAGCAGTACTTC. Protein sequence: CASSDGPTYEQYF.

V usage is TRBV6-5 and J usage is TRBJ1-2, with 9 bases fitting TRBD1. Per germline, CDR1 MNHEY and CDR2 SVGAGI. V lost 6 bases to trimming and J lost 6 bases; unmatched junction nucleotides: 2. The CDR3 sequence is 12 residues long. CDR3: CASSGTGNGYTF. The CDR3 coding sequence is TGTGCCAGCAGCGGGACAGGGAATGGCTACACCTTC.

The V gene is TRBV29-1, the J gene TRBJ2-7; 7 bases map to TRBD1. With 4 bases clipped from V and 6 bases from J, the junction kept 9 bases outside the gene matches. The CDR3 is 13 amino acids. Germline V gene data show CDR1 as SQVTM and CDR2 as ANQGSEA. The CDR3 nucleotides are TGCAGCGTTGTCGGGACAGACACCTTCGAGCAGTACTTC. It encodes CSVVGTDTFEQYF.

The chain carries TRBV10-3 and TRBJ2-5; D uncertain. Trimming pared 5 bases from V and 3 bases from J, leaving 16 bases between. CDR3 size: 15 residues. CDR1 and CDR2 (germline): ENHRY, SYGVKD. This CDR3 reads CAISNGQTSKETQYF. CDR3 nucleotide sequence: TGTGCCATCAGTAATGGGCAAACCTCAAAAGAGACCCAGTACTTC.

The CDR3 region is CASSYSIGQINYGYTF. CDR3 coding DNA: TGTGCCAGCAGTTACTCGATTGGACAGATTAACTATGGCTACACCTTC. The chain links TRBV6-5 to TRBJ1-2; tentative D call: TRBD1 (6 bases). This CDR3 is built from 16 residues. Germline CDR1 is MNHEY and CDR2 is SVGAGI. V was pared by 0 bases and J by 1 base, with 12 bases between.

The DNA for the CDR3 is TGTGCCAGTAGTATAGATAGGGACAGGCAGTTCTTC. Protein sequence: CASSIDRDRQFF. This rearrangement joins TRBV19 to TRBJ2-1; 7 bases align to TRBD1. CDR1 and CDR2 (germline): LNHDA, SQIVND (reference sequence). J lost 12 bases, V lost 0 bases, and 2 bases had no gene match. The CDR3 loop spans 12 amino acids.

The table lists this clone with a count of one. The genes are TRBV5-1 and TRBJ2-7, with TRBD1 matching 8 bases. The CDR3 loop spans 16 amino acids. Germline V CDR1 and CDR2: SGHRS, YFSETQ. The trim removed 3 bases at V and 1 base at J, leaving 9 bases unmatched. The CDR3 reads CASSSSPGQDSYEQYF. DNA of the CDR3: TGCGCCAGCAGCTCTTCGCCGGGACAGGATTCCTACGAGCAGTACTTC.

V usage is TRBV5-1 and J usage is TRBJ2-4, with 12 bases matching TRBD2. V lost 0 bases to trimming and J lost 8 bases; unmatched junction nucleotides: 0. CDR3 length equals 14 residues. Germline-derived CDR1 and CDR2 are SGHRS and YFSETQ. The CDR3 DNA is TGCGCCAGCAGCTTGGGACTAGCGGGAGACATTCAGTACTTC. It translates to CASSLGLAGDIQYF.

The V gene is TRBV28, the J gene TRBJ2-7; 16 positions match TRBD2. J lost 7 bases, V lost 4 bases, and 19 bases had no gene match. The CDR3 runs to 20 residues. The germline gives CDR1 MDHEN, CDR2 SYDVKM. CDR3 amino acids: CASSSRAGGLAGGRWEEQYF. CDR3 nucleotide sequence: TGTGCCAGCAGTTCCCGGGCGGGGGGACTAGCGGGAGGGCGGTGGGAAGAGCAGTACTTC.

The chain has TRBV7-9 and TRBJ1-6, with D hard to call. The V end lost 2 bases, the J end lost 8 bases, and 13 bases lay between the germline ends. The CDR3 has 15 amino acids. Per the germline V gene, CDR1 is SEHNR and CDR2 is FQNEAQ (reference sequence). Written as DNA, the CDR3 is TGTGCCAGCAGCTTATTGGCTCCGGAGGATTCACCCCTCCACTTT. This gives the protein CASSLLAPEDSPLHF. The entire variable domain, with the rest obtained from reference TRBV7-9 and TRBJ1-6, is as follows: DTGVSQNPRHKITKRGQNVTFRCDPISEHNRLYWYRQTLGQGPEFLTYFQNEAQLEKSRLLSDRFSAERPKGSFSTLEIQRTEQGDSAMYLCASSLLAPEDSPLHFGNGTRLTVT.

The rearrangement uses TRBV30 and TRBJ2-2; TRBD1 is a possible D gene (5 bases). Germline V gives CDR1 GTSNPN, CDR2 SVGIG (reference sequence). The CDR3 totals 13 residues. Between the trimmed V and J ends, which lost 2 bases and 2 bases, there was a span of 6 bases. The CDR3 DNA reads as TGTGCCTGGAGTAGGGGAAACACCGGGGAGCTGTTTTTT. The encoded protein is CAWSRGNTGELFF. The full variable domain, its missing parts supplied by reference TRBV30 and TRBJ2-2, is SQTIHQWPATLVQPVGSPLSLECTVEGTSNPNLYWYRQAAGRGLQLLFYSVGIGQISSEVPQNLSASRPQDRQFILSSKKLLLSDSGFYLCAWSRGNTGELFFGEGSRLTVL.

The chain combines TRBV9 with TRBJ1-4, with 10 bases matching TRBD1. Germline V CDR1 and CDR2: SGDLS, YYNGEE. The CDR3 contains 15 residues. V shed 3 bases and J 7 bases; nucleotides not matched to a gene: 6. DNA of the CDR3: TGTGCCAGCAGCGGGGACAGGGGAGGGTCTGAAAAACTGTTTTTT. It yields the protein CASSGDRGGSEKLFF. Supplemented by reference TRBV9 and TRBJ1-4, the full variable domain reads DSGVTQTPKHLITATGQRVTLRCSPRSGDLSVYWYQQSLDQGLQFLIQYYNGEERAKGNILERFSAQQFPDLHSELNLSSLELGDSALYFCASSGDRGGSEKLFFGSGTQLSVL.

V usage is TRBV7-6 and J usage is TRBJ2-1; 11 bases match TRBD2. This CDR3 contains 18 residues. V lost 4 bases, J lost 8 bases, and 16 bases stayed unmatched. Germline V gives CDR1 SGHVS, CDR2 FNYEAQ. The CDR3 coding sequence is TGTGCCAGCAGCTGGGAGCCGGTGGGACTAGCGGCCTTGGATGAGCAGTTCTTC. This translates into CASSWEPVGLAALDEQFF.

CDR3 region: CASQGTGGGIHTDTQYF. DNA of the CDR3: TGTGCCAGCCAAGGGACAGGGGGCGGAATCCACACAGATACGCAGTATTTT. The chain links TRBV7-3 to TRBJ2-3; 12 nucleotides match TRBD1. Germline V lookup: CDR1 SGHTA, CDR2 FQGTGA. The CDR3 contains 17 residues. J was trimmed by 2 bases and V by 8 bases; bases with no gene match: 11.

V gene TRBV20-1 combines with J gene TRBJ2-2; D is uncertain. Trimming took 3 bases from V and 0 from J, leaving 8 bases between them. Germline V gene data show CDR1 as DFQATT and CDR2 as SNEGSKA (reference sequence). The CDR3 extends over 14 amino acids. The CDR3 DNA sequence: TGCAGTGCTAGTGGTCCAGCGAACACCGGGGAGCTGTTTTTT. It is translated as CSASGPANTGELFF.

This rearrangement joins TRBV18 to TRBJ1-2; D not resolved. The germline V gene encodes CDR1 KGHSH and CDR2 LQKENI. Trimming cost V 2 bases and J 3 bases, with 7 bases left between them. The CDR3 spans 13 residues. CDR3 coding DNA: TGTGCCAGCTCACCAGAACTCGACTATGGCTACACCTTC. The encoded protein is CASSPELDYGYTF.

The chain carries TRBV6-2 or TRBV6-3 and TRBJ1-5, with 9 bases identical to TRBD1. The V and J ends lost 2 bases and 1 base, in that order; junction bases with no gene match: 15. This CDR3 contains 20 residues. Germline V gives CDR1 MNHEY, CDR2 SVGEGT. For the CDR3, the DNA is TGTGCCAGCAGTTACCACACACGGACAGGGGAGATCCGGAGCAATCAGCCCCAGCATTTT. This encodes CASSYHTRTGEIRSNQPQHF.

In DNA form, the CDR3 reads TGTGCCAGCTCACAAGGGGTGAACACTGAAGCTTTCTTT. Its protein product is CASSQGVNTEAFF. V gene TRBV18 combines with J gene TRBJ1-1, with D perhaps TRBD1 (5 bases). The V end was cut by 4 bases, the J end by 0 bases, with 6 bases between. CDR1 KGHSH and CDR2 LQKENI come from the germline V gene. The CDR3 length is 13 residues. Complete variable domain (other parts from reference TRBV18 and TRBJ1-1): NAGVMQNPRHLVRRRGQEARLRCSPMKGHSHVYWYRQLPEEGLKFMVYLQKENIIDESGMPKERFSAEFPKEGPSILRIQQVVRGDSAAYFCASSQGVNTEAFFGQGTRLTVV.

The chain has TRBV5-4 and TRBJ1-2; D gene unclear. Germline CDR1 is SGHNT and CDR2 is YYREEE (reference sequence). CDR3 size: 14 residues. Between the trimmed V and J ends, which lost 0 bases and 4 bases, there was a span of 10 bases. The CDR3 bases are TGTGCCAGCAGCTTGGGTGAGGGCTCCTATGGCTACACCTTC. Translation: CASSLGEGSYGYTF.

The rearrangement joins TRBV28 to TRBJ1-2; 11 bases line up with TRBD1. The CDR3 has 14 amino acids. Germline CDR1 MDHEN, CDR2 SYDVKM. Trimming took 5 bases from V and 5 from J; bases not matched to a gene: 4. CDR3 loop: CASSPGTGGYGYTF. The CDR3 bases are TGTGCCAGCAGTCCCGGGACAGGGGGGTATGGCTACACCTTC.

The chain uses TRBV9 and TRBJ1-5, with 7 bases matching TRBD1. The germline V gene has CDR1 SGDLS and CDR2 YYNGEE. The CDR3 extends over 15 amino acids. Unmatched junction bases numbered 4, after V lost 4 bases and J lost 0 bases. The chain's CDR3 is CASSPGQASNQPQHF. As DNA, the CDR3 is TGTGCCAGCAGCCCTGGACAGGCTAGCAATCAGCCCCAGCATTTT.

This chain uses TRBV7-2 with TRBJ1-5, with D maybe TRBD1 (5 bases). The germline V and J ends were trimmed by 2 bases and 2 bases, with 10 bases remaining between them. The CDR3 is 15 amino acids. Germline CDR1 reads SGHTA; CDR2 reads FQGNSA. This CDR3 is CASSLQGLGNQPQHF. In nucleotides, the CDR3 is TGTGCCAGCAGCTTACAGGGATTGGGCAATCAGCCCCAGCATTTT.

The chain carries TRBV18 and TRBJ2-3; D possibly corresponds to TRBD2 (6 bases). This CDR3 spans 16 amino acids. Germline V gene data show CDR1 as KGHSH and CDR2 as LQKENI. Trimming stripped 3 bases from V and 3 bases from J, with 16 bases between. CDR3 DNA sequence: TGTGCCAGCTCACCCACCGGAGGGGTCGGGACAGATACGCAGTATTTT. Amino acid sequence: CASSPTGGVGTDTQYF. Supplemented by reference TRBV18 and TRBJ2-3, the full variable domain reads NAGVMQNPRHLVRRRGQEARLRCSPMKGHSHVYWYRQLPEEGLKFMVYLQKENIIDESGMPKERFSAEFPKEGPSILRIQQVVRGDSAAYFCASSPTGGVGTDTQYFGPGTRLTVL.

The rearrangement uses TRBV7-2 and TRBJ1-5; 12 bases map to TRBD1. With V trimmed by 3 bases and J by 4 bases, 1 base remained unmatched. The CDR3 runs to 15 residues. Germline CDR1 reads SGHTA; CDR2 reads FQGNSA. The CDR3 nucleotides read TGTGCCAGCAGCTTGGGACAGGGGGCGAATCAGCCCCAGCATTTT. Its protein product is CASSLGQGANQPQHF.

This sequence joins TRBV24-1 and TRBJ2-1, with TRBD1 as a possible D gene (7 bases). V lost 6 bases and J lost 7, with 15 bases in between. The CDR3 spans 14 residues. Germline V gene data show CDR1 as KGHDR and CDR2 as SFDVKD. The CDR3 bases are TGTGCCACCAGTCAGGGGGGACAGCTGAATGAGCAGTTCTTC. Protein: CATSQGGQLNEQFF.

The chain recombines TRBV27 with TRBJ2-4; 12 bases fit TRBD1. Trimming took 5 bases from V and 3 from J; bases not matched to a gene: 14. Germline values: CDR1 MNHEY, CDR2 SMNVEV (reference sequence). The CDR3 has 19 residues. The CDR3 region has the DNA TGTGCCAGCAGTCCGTCCGGGACAGGGGGCTTCCTAGTCAAAAACATTCAGTACTTC. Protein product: CASSPSGTGGFLVKNIQYF.

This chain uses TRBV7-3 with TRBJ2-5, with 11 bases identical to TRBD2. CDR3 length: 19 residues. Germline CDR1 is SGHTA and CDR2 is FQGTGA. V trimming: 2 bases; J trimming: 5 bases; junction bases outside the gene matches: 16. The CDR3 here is CASSLWWLAGGSLGETQYF. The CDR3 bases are TGTGCCAGCAGCTTATGGTGGCTAGCGGGAGGTTCGTTGGGGGAGACCCAGTACTTC.

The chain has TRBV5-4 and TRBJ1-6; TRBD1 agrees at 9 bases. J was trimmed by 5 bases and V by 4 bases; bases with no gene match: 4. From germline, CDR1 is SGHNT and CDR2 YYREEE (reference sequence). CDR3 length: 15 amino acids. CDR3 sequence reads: CASSPGQGNNSPLHF. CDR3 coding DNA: TGTGCCAGCAGCCCGGGACAGGGAAATAATTCACCCCTCCACTTT.